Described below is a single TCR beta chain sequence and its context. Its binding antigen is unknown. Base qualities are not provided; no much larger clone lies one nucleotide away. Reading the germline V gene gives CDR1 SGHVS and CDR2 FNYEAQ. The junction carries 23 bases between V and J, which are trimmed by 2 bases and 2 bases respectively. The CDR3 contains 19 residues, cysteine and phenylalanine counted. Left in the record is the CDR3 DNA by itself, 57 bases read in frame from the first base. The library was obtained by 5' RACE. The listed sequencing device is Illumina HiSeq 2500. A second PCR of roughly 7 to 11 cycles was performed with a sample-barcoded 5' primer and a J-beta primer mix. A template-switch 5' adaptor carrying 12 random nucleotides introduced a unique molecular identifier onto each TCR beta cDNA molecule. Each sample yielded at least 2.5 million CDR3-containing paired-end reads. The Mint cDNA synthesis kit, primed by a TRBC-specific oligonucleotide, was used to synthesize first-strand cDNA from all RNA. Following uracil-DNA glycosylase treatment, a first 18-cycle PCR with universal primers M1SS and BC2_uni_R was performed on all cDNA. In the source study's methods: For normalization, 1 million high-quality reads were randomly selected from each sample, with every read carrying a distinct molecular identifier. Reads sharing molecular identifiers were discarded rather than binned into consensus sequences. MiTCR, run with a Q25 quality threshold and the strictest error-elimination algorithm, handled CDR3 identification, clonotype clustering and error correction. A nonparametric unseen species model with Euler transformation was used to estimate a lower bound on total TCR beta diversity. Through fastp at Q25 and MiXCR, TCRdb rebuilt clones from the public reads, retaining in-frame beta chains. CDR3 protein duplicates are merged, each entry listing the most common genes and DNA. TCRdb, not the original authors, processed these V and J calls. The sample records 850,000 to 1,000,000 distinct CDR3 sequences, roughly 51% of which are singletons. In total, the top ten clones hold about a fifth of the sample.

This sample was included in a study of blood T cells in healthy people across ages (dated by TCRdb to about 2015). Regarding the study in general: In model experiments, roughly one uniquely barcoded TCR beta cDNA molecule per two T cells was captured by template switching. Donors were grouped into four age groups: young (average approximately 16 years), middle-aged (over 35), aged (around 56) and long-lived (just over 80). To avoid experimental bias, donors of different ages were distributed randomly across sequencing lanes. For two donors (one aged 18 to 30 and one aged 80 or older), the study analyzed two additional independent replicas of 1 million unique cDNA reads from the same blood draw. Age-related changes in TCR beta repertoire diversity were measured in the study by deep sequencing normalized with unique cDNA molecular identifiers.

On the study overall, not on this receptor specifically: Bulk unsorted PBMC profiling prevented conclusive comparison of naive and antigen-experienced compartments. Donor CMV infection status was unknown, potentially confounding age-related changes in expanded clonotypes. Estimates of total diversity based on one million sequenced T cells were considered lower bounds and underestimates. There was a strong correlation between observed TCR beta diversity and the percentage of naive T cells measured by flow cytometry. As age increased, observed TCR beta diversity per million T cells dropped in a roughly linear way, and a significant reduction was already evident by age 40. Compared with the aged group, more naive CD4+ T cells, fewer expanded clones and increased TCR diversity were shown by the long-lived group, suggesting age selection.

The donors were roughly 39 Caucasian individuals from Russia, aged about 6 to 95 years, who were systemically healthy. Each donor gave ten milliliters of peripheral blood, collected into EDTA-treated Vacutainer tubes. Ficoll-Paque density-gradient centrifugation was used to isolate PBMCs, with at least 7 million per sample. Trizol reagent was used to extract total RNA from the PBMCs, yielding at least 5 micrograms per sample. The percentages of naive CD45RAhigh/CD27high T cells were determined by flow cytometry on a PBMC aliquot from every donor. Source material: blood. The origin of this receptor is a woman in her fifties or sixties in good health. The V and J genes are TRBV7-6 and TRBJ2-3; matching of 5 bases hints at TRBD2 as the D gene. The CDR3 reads CASSLCIAASRGDTDTQYF. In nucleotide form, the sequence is TGTGCCAGCAGCTTATGTATTGCGGCGAGCCGGGGTGACACAGATACGCAGTATTTT.